A selection of T cell receptor beta chains follows, all from one sample in a study of Ad26.COV2.S vaccination and SARS-CoV-2 variants. Data came from immunoSEQ multiplex PCR; TCRdb stores just in-frame clones and leaves some out. The table has a few hundred thousand clones, around 90% seen once. The sample in question was peripheral blood, obtained in a trial of Ad26.COV2.S vaccine versus placebo. The receptor source for this set is a person between 18 and 65 years old who received the Ad26.COV2.S COVID-19 vaccine or a placebo. Both conserved end residues are part of each CDR3.

V gene	CDR3 length	J gene	CDR3 protein
TRBV4-1	14	TRBJ2-7	CASTRGVGSYEQYF
TRBV30	14	TRBJ2-3	CAWSRGSSTDTQYF
TRBV2	14	TRBJ1-1	CASIGASAGTEAFF
TRBV9	16	TRBJ1-1	CASSVGQGGLYTEAFF
TRBV14	15	TRBJ1-2	CASSRGPQANYGYTF
TRBV4-3	16	TRBJ2-1	CASSQTTGGNYNEQFF
TRBV5-1	16	TRBJ1-1	CASSLEGPGQGAEAFF
TRBV9	14	TRBJ2-5	CASSVGSEPETQYF
TRBV6-2/TRBV6-3	15	TRBJ2-2	CASSYSSLRAGELFF
TRBV18	15	TRBJ1-3	CASSPDRNSGNTIYF
TRBV27	16	TRBJ1-2	CASRPAGATGDYGYTF
TRBV7-8	15	TRBJ2-3	CASSPLELVSDTQYF
TRBV5-1	14	TRBJ2-3	CASSSDSYTDTQYF
TRBV10-3	12	TRBJ1-2	CAMGQANYGYTF
TRBV12-3/TRBV12-4	13	TRBJ1-2	CASSFGTDYGYTF
TRBV30	16	TRBJ2-7	CAWTSFDGTGNYEQYF
TRBV4-2	16	TRBJ2-3	CASSQATRPNTDTQYF
TRBV19	13	TRBJ1-2	CASTQGRGYGYTF
TRBV7-9	14	TRBJ1-3	CASSVTGSGNTIYF
TRBV30	17	TRBJ2-6	CAWRTGPWVSGANVLTF
TRBV6-5	13	TRBJ1-1	CASSSRGNTEAFF
TRBV9	15	TRBJ2-5	CASTRGGLGSETQYF
TRBV4-1	20	TRBJ2-2	CASSQDSGTGFRDLTGELFF
TRBV3-1/TRBV3-2	15	TRBJ2-1	CASIPGTSGSNEQFF
TRBV7-2	13	TRBJ1-1	CASSAGLNTEAFF
TRBV28	13	TRBJ2-7	CAGREAGNYEQYF
TRBV5-1	14	TRBJ2-7	CASSGGAGSYEQYF
TRBV4-3	17	TRBJ1-2	CASSQDSRGRRYYGYTF
TRBV18	15	TRBJ2-2	CASSQPGTRTGELFF
TRBV7-3	13	TRBJ2-1	CASSLPPASEQFF
TRBV6-6	14	TRBJ1-3	CASSYRGAGNTIYF
TRBV7-9	18	TRBJ1-4	CASSLGDRGSSTNEKLFF
TRBV4-1	15	TRBJ2-5	CASSQDSGVGETQYF
TRBV7-2	14	TRBJ2-7	CASSSGELLYEQYF
TRBV27	15	TRBJ2-7	CASSDQPTESYEQYF
TRBV5-6	13	TRBJ1-2	CASSLDFGEGYTF
TRBV19	14	TRBJ2-7	CASSSLDRAYEQYF
TRBV5-1	15	TRBJ2-7	CASSYRPGTGAEQYF
TRBV12-3/TRBV12-4	12	TRBJ1-3	CASSSDGGTIYF
TRBV7-9	15	TRBJ1-1	CASSLGGQGDTEAFF
TRBV28	15	TRBJ2-2	CASSTGGTNTGELFF
TRBV7-9	13	TRBJ1-2	CASSLDRVQGYTF
TRBV9	17	TRBJ2-2	CASTGIRTGGRTGELFF
TRBV2	14	TRBJ1-6	CASSVLAPASPLHF
TRBV10-2	14	TRBJ2-7	CASSTGTGSYEQYF
TRBV4-2	16	TRBJ2-4	CASSQASGLAKNIQYF
TRBV7-2	17	TRBJ1-2	CASSLSRTNAANYGYTF
TRBV11-2	11	TRBJ1-1	CASIRASRAFF
TRBV11-3	15	TRBJ2-5	CASSLGDRSQETQYF
TRBV27	14	TRBJ2-2	CASSMTSGAGELFF
TRBV29-1	13	TRBJ1-1	CSVSAQGVSEAFF
TRBV7-3	12	TRBJ2-3	CASSLISDTQYF
TRBV7-6	17	TRBJ2-1	CASSLALGGGAYNEQFF
TRBV25-1	17	TRBJ2-3	CASSDPSSGGPGDTQYF